The rows below give T cell receptor beta chains drawn from one sample of a study of early T cells in non-severe SARS-CoV-2 infection. TCRdb independently ran MiXCR on the 5' RACE reads; one entry per CDR3 protein. The sample contains 35,000 to 40,000 distinct CDR3 sequences, roughly 5.4% of which appear only once. Source material: whole blood. All receptors derive from an adult who was a healthcare worker with PCR-confirmed SARS-CoV-2 infection or an uninfected control (not recorded which). Each CDR3 is given with its conserved first and last residue. A D gene is named only where the DNA matches it firmly. Some rows have no size entry. The others give once, few or many, or a class for an expanded clone.

D gene: TRBD1; clone size: many; V gene: TRBV7-6; J gene: TRBJ2-5; CDR3 protein: CASSLAGTGLETQYF; CDR3 DNA: TGTGCCAGCAGCTTAGCGGGGACAGGGTTGGAGACCCAGTACTTC
D gene: .; clone size: few; V gene: TRBV19; J gene: TRBJ2-2; CDR3 protein: CASSTAQNTGELFF; CDR3 DNA: TGTGCCAGTAGCACCGCCCAGAACACCGGGGAGCTGTTTTTT
D gene: TRBD2; clone size: many; V gene: TRBV4-2; J gene: TRBJ2-3; CDR3 protein: CASSQDTGLAGDTQYF; CDR3 DNA: TGTGCCAGCAGCCAAGATACGGGACTAGCGGGAGATACGCAGTATTTT
D gene: .; clone size: many; V gene: TRBV12-3/TRBV12-4; J gene: TRBJ1-6; CDR3 protein: CASSRLGGPRNSPLHF; CDR3 DNA: TGTGCCAGCAGCCGGCTCGGAGGACCGCGAAATTCACCCCTCCACTTT
D gene: .; clone size: few; V gene: TRBV7-3; J gene: TRBJ2-3; CDR3 protein: CASSPPGTDTQYF; CDR3 DNA: TGTGCCAGCAGCCCACCCGGCACAGATACGCAGTATTTT
D gene: TRBD1; clone size: many; V gene: TRBV11-2; J gene: TRBJ1-5; CDR3 protein: CASSNTGGGQPQHF; CDR3 DNA: TGTGCCAGCAGCAACACAGGGGGCGGTCAGCCCCAGCATTTT
D gene: TRBD2; clone size: many; V gene: TRBV6-6; J gene: TRBJ2-2; CDR3 protein: CASRSAGATGELFF; CDR3 DNA: TGTGCCAGCAGATCAGCGGGAGCCACCGGGGAGCTGTTTTTT
D gene: TRBD1; clone size: many; V gene: TRBV7-8; J gene: TRBJ2-7; CDR3 protein: CASSLGGTGAFGQYF; CDR3 DNA: TGTGCCAGCAGCTTAGGAGGGACAGGCGCCTTCGGGCAGTACTTC
D gene: .; clone size: .; V gene: TRBV12-3/TRBV12-4; J gene: TRBJ2-7; CDR3 protein: CASSLGQPSSYEQYF; CDR3 DNA: TGTGCCAGCAGCCTCGGACAGCCCTCATCCTACGAGCAGTACTTC
D gene: TRBD2; clone size: many; V gene: TRBV7-8; J gene: TRBJ2-3; CDR3 protein: CASSLGASSGALDTQYF; CDR3 DNA: TGTGCCAGCAGCTTGGGTGCCTCTAGCGGGGCCTTAGATACGCAGTATTTT
D gene: TRBD1; clone size: .; V gene: TRBV11-2; J gene: TRBJ2-7; CDR3 protein: CASSLGQGGFEQYF; CDR3 DNA: TGTGCCAGCAGCTTAGGACAGGGCGGATTCGAGCAGTACTTC